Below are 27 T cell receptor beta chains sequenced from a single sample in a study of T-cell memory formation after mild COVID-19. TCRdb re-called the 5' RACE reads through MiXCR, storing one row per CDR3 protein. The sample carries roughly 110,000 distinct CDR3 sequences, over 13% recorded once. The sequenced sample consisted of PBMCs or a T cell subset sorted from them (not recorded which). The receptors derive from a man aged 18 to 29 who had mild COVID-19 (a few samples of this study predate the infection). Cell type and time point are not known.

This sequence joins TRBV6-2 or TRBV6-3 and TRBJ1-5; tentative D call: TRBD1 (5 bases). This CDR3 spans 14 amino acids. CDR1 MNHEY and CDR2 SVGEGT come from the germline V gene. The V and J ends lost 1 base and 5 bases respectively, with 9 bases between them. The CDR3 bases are TGTGCCAGCAGTTACTACCGGGGCGATCAGCCCCAGCATTTT. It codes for CASSYYRGDQPQHF.

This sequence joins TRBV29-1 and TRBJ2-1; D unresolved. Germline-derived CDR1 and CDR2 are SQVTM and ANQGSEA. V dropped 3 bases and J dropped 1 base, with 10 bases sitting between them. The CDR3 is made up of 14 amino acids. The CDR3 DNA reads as TGCAGCGTTGACGTAGTGAATTCCTACAATGAGCAGTTCTTC. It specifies CSVDVVNSYNEQFF.

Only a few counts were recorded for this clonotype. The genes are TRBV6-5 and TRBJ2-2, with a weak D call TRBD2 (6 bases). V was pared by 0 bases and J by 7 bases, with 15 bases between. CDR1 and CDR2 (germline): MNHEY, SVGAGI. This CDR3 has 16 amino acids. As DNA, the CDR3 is TGTGCCAGCAGTTACTCGACCAGAGCCGGGGGCGGGGAGCTGTTTTTT. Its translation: CASSYSTRAGGGELFF.

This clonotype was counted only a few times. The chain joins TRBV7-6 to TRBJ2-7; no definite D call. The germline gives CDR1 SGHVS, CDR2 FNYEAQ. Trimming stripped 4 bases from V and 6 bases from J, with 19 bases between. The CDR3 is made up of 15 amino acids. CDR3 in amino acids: CASSSIFDETAEQYF. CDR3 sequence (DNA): TGTGCCAGCAGCTCGATCTTCGACGAGACGGCCGAGCAGTACTTC. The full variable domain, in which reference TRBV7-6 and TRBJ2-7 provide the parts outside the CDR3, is GAGVSQSPRYKVTKRGQDVALRCDPISGHVSLYWYRQALGQGPEFLTYFNYEAQQDKSGLPNDRFSAERPEGSISTLTIQRTEQRDSAMYRCASSSIFDETAEQYFGPGTRLTVT.

In DNA form, the CDR3 reads TGCAGTGGATGGACAGGGGGCTTCGATCAGCCCCAGCATTTT. It encodes CSGWTGGFDQPQHF. The chain carries TRBV20-1 and TRBJ1-5; 11 bases line up with TRBD1. CDR1 DFQATT and CDR2 SNEGSKA come from the germline V gene (reference sequence). Trimming removed 7 bases from V and 5 bases from J; junction bases left unmatched: 7. CDR3 length equals 14 residues.

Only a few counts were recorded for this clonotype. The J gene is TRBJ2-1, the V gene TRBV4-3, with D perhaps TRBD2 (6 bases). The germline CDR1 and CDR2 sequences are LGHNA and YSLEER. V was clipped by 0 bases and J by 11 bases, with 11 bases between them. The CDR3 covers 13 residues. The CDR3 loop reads CASSQEGGRQQFF. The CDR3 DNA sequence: TGCGCCAGCAGCCAAGAGGGAGGAAGGCAGCAGTTCTTC.

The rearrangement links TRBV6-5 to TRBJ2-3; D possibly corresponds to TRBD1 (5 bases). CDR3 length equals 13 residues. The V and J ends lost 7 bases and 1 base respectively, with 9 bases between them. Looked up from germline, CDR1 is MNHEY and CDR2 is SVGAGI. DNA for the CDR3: TGTGCCAGCATCAAACAGGGCACAGATACGCAGTATTTT. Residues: CASIKQGTDTQYF.

The CDR3, as DNA: TGCGCCAGCAGCTGGGGTCAGAACACTGAAGCTTTCTTT. Protein: CASSWGQNTEAFF. The chain is built from TRBV5-1 and TRBJ1-1; D is unclear. From germline, CDR1 is SGHRS and CDR2 YFSETQ. The CDR3 is made up of 13 amino acids. V was trimmed by 3 bases and J by 1 base, leaving 7 bases between them. The full variable domain, completed using reference TRBV5-1 and TRBJ1-1, is KAGVTQTPRYLIKTRGQQVTLSCSPISGHRSVSWYQQTPGQGLQFLFEYFSETQRNKGNFPGRFSGRQFSNSRSEMNVSTLELGDSALYLCASSWGQNTEAFFGQGTRLTVV.

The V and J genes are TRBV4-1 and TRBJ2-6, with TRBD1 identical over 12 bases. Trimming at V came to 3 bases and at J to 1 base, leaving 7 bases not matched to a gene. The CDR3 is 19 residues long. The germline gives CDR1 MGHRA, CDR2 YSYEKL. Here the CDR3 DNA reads TGCGCCAGCAGCCACTACGGGACAGGGGGCTTTTCTGGGGCCAACGTCCTGACTTTC. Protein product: CASSHYGTGGFSGANVLTF.

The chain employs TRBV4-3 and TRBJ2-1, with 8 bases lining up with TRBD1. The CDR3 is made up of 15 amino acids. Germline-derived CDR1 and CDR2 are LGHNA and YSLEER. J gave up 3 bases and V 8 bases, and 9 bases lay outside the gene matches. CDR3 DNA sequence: TGCGCCAGCGCCCCTGGGACAGGAGACTACAATGAGCAGTTCTTC. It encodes CASAPGTGDYNEQFF.

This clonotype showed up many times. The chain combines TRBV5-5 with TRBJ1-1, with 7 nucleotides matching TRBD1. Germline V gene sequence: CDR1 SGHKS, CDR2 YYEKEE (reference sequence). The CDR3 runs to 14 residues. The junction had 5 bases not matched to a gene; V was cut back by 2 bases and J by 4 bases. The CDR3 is CASSFLGGGTEAFF. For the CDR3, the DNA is TGTGCCAGCAGCTTTCTAGGGGGCGGCACTGAAGCTTTCTTT.

The CDR3 DNA reads TGCAGCGTTTGGATAGCGGGAGCCACCTACGAGCAGTACTTC. Protein product: CSVWIAGATYEQYF. J is TRBJ2-7 and V is TRBV29-1, with 9 bases matching TRBD2. The CDR3 has 14 residues. Germline V lookup: CDR1 SQVTM, CDR2 ANQGSEA. The ends lost 5 bases at V and 2 bases at J; junction bases unmatched: 7.

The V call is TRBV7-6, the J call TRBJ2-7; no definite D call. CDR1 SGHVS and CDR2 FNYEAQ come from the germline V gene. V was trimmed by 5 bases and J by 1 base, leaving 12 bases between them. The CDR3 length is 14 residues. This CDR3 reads CASSPRSTSYEQYF. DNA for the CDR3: TGTGCCAGCAGCCCCCGGTCCACATCCTACGAGCAGTACTTC.

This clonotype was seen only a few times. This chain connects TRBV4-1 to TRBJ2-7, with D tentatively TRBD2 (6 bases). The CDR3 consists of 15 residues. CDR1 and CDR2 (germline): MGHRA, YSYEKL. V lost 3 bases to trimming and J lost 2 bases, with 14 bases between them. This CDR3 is CASSHARGSAYEQYF. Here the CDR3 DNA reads TGCGCCAGCAGCCACGCCCGGGGGTCCGCCTACGAGCAGTACTTC.

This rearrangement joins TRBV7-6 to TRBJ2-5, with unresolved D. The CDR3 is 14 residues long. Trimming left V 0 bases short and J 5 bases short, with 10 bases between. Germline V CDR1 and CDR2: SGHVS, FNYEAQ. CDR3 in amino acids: CASSLAGLGETQYF. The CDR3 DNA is TGTGCCAGCAGCTTAGCGGGCCTGGGGGAGACCCAGTACTTC.

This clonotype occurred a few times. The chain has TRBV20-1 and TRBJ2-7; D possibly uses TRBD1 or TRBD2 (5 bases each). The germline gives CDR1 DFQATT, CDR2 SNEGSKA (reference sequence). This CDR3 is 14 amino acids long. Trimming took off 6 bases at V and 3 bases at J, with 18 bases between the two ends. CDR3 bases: TGCAGTGCAGCCCTTGGGGGAGATAGCTACGAGCAGTACTTC. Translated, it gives CSAALGGDSYEQYF.

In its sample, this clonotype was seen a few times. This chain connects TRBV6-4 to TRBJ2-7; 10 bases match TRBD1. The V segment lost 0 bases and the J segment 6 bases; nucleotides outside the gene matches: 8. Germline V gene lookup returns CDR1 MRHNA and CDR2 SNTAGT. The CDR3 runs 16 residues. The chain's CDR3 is CASSDSMDRGASEQYV. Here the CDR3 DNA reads TGTGCCAGCAGTGACTCGATGGACAGGGGGGCCTCCGAGCAGTACGTC.

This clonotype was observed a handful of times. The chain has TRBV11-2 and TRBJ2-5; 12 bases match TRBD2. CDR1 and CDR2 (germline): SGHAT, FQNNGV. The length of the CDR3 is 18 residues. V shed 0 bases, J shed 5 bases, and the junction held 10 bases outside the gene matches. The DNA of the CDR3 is TGTGCCAGCAGCTTAGACGGTCTAGCGGGGGGGCGGTGGGAGACCCAGTACTTC. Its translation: CASSLDGLAGGRWETQYF.

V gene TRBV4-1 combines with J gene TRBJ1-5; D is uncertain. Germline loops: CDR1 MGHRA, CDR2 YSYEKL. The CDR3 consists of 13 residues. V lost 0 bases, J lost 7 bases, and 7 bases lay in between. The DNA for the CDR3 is TGCGCCAGCAGCCAAGAGGTTGGACAGCCCCAGCATTTT. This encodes CASSQEVGQPQHF.

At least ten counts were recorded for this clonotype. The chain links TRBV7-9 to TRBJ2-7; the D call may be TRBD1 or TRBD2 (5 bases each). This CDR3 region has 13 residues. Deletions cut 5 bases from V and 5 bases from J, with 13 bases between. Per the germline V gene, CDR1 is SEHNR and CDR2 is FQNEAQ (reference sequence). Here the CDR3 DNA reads TGTGCCAGCAGCCCGGGACCATCCCACGAGCAGTACTTC. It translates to CASSPGPSHEQYF.

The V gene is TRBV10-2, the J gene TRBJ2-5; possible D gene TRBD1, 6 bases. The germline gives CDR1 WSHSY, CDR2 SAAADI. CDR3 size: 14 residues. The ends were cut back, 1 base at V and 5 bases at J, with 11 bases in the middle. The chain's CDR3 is CASSEYRELETQYF. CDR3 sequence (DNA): TGCGCCAGCAGTGAGTACAGGGAGCTGGAGACCCAGTACTTC.

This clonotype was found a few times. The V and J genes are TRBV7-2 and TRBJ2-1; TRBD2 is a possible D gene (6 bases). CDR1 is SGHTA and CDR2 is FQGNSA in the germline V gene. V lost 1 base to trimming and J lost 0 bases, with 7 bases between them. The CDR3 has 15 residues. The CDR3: CASSLGRVSYNEQFF. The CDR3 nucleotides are TGTGCCAGCAGCTTAGGGAGGGTCTCCTACAATGAGCAGTTCTTC.

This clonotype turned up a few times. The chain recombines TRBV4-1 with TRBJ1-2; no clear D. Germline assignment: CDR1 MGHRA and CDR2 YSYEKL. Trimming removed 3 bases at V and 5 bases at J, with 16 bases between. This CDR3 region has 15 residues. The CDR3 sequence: CASSQKGPHYYGYTF. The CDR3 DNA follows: TGCGCCAGCAGCCAGAAAGGGCCTCACTATTATGGCTACACCTTC.

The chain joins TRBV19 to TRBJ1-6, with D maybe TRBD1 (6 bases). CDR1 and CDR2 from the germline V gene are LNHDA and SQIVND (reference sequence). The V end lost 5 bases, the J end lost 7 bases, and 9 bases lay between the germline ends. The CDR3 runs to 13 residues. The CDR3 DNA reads TGTGCCAGTAGTCTGGGGGCAAATTCACCCCTCCACTTT. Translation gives CASSLGANSPLHF.

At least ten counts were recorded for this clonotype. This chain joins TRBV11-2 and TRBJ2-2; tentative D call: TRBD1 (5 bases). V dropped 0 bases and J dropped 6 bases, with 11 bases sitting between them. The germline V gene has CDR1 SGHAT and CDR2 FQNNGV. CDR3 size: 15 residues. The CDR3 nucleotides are TGTGCCAGCAGCTTAGAAACGTGGGGCCCCGGGGAGCTGTTTTTT. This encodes CASSLETWGPGELFF.

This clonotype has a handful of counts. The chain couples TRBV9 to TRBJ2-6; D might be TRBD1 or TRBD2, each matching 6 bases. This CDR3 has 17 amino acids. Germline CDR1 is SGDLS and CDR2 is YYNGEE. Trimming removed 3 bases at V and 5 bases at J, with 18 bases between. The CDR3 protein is CASSDDPRGLWANVLTF. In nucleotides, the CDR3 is TGTGCCAGCAGCGACGACCCTCGGGGGCTCTGGGCCAACGTCCTGACTTTC.

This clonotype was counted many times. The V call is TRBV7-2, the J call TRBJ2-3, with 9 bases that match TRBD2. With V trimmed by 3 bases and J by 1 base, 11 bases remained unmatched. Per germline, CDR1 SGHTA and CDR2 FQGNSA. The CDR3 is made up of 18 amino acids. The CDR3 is CASSFLRGGYRGTDTQYF. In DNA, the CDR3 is TGTGCCAGCAGCTTTTTGCGGGGGGGCTACAGGGGCACAGATACGCAGTATTTT.